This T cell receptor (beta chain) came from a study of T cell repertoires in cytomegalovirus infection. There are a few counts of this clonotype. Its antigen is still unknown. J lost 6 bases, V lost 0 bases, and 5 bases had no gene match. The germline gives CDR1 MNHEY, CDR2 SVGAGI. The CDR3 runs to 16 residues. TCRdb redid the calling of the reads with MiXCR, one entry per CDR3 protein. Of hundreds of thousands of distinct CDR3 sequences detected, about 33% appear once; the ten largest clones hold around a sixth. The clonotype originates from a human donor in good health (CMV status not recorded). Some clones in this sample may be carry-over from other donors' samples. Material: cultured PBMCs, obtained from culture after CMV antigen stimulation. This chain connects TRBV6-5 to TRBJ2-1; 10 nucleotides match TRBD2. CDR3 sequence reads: CASSYSRSGRGNEQFF. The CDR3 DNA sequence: TGTGCCAGCAGTTACTCGCGAAGCGGGAGGGGCAATGAGCAGTTCTTC.